The rows below give T cell receptor beta chains drawn from one sample of a study of T cell changes during pregnancy in multiple sclerosis. Assay used: immunoSEQ multiplex PCR; TCRdb lists only in-frame clones, some missing. The sample has around 80,000 clones, about 95% seen once; the top ten hold about 1.2%. The sample consisted of peripheral blood, taken in the second trimester of pregnancy. The receptors here all came from a female donor with multiple sclerosis, enrolled in a pregnancy study. Each CDR3 is given with its conserved first and last residue. D genes are given only for firm matches. Where a row states a size, it is once, few, many or the class of an expanded clone; other rows omit it.

V gene	J gene	D gene	clone size	CDR3 DNA	CDR3 protein
TRBV7-2	TRBJ2-7	NA	NA	TGTGCCAGCAGCCGCGGGATGCTTGGGACCTACGAGCAGTACTTC	CASSRGMLGTYEQYF
TRBV2	TRBJ2-1	TRBD2	NA	TGTGCCAGCAGTGCCAGCGGGAGGCCCTCCTACAATGAGCAGTTCTTC	CASSASGRPSYNEQFF
TRBV11-1	TRBJ2-5	TRBD2	NA	TGTGCCAGCAGCTCCGGACTAGCTGAATTCGGCGAAGAGACCCAGTACTTC	CASSSGLAEFGEETQYF
TRBV27	TRBJ1-1	TRBD1	NA	TGTGCCAGCAGTGGACAGGGCCGCCTTGAAGCTTTCTTT	CASSGQGRLEAFF
TRBV5-1	TRBJ2-3	TRBD2	NA	TGCGCCAGCAGCTTGGGGGCGGGAGAGGATACGCAGTATTTT	CASSLGAGEDTQYF
TRBV15	TRBJ2-1	NA	NA	TGTGCCACCAGCAGAGATAGGACTGGTGATGAGCAGTTCTTC	CATSRDRTGDEQFF
TRBV4-3	TRBJ2-7	TRBD1	NA	TGCGCCAGCAGCCAAGGGAGTCAGACAGGGTACGAGCAGTACTTC	CASSQGSQTGYEQYF
TRBV5-5	TRBJ2-1	TRBD1	NA	TGTGCCAGCAGCCTGGGACAGGGGTACTACAATGAGCAGTTCTTC	CASSLGQGYYNEQFF
TRBV20-1	TRBJ2-7	TRBD2	NA	TGCAGTGCTAGTGGGGGGGACGAGCAGTACTTC	CSASGGDEQYF
TRBV18	TRBJ2-2	NA	NA	TGTGCCAGCTCCCCCCTAGGCGCGTCGGACACCGGGGAGCTGTTTTTT	CASSPLGASDTGELFF
TRBV7-2	TRBJ2-3	NA	NA	TGTGCCAGCAGCTCCGGGTCGAGAACACGGGGTACGCAGTATTTT	CASSSGSRTRGTQYF
TRBV2	TRBJ2-1	TRBD2	NA	TGTGCCAGCAGGGTAGCGGGGGTGGGTGAGCAGTTCTTC	CASRVAGVGEQFF
TRBV13	TRBJ2-7	NA	NA	TGTGCCAGCAGCCCTGGACGGGGCGAGCAGTACTTC	CASSPGRGEQYF
TRBV4-1	TRBJ2-5	TRBD1	NA	TGCGCCAGCAGCCAAGAGGTGGGACAGGGATTTCAAGAGACCCAGTACTTC	CASSQEVGQGFQETQYF
TRBV7-2	TRBJ1-2	NA	NA	TGTGCCAGCAGCCGACCCAGGGAATGGGATGGCTACACCTTC	CASSRPREWDGYTF
TRBV5-6	TRBJ1-3	NA	NA	TGTGCCAGCAGTCACATTACAGGGTCGGGAAACACCATATATTTT	CASSHITGSGNTIYF
TRBV5-4	TRBJ1-1	NA	NA	TGTGCCAGCAGCTTGGGAACAGCCGGGAACACTGAAGCTTTCTTT	CASSLGTAGNTEAFF
TRBV19	TRBJ2-7	TRBD2	once	TGTGCCAGTAGTATAGGTAGCGGGAGCTTGTACGAGCAGTACTTC	CASSIGSGSLYEQYF
TRBV7-9	TRBJ1-3	NA	NA	TGTGCCAGCAGCTTATCTTCGAACAGATTCTTCTCGGGAAACACCATATATTTT	CASSLSSNRFFSGNTIYF
TRBV5-1	TRBJ1-3	TRBD1	NA	TGCGCCAGCAGCTGGACAGGGACCTCCGGAAACACCATATATTTT	CASSWTGTSGNTIYF
TRBV30	TRBJ2-2	NA	NA	TGTGCCTGGAGTGTACTAGGGAGCGACACCGGGGAGCTGTTTTTT	CAWSVLGSDTGELFF
TRBV6-4	TRBJ2-2	NA	NA	TGTGCCAGCAGTGACTCGATGGCAGGGTGGAACACCGGGGAGCTGTTTTTT	CASSDSMAGWNTGELFF
TRBV9	TRBJ1-4	TRBD1	NA	TGTGCCAGCAGCGTAGGGGTCGGGACAGCTCCGATTAATGAAAAACTGTTTTTT	CASSVGVGTAPINEKLFF
TRBV6-6	TRBJ2-7	NA	NA	TGTGCCAGCACTCAGGGGGGCAGGGGAAGAAACGAGCAGTACTTC	CASTQGGRGRNEQYF
TRBV30	TRBJ1-5	NA	NA	TGTGCCTGGAGTTCGACAGTCCTAAATCAGCCCCAGCATTTT	CAWSSTVLNQPQHF
TRBV9	TRBJ1-5	TRBD1	NA	TGTGCCAGCAGCCCCCAGGGGGCAAAGCCCCAGCATTTT	CASSPQGAKPQHF
TRBV30	TRBJ1-2	NA	NA	TGCGGGGTCCTAAGCTATGGCTACACCTTC	CGVLSYGYTF
TRBV28	TRBJ2-7	TRBD1	NA	TGTGCCAGCAGTTGGGACAGGGGGGGCGGAACCTACGAGCAGTACTTC	CASSWDRGGGTYEQYF